A selection of T cell receptor beta chains follows, all from one sample in a study of shared clonotypes between healthy human individuals. Assay used: immunoSEQ multiplex PCR; TCRdb lists only in-frame clones, some missing. This sample yields about 2.4 million clones, of which under 95% are seen a single time; about 0.38% belongs to the top ten. Material for sequencing was naive CD4+ T cells from PBMCs. These receptors came from a man between 18 and 35 years old in good health. Some clones in this sample may be carry-over from other donors' samples. CDR3s include the opening cysteine and the closing phenylalanine or tryptophan. Fields, in order: V gene, clone size, CDR3 protein. Size values are once, few and many counts, or a class for expanded clones, and some rows have none.

v_call: TRBV4-3; clone_size: -; cdr3_aa: CASSQDGNSYGYTF
v_call: TRBV10-3; clone_size: -; cdr3_aa: CAISESSSGKSTDTQYF
v_call: TRBV11-3; clone_size: -; cdr3_aa: CASSLKTSGPTGELFF
v_call: TRBV5-5; clone_size: -; cdr3_aa: CASSLAVLADTDTQYF
v_call: TRBV7-3; clone_size: -; cdr3_aa: CASSPATGELFF
v_call: TRBV5-1; clone_size: few; cdr3_aa: CASSLDDRFNQPQHF
v_call: TRBV28; clone_size: -; cdr3_aa: CASISGTVEGYTF
v_call: TRBV20-1; clone_size: -; cdr3_aa: CSAPGAGGYTF
v_call: TRBV28; clone_size: -; cdr3_aa: CASRSIRVPNYGYTF
v_call: TRBV25-1; clone_size: -; cdr3_aa: CASQTSGARDEQFF
v_call: TRBV18; clone_size: -; cdr3_aa: CASSLIPGQGPGNTEAFF
v_call: TRBV28; clone_size: -; cdr3_aa: CASSLPGVSNQPQHF
v_call: TRBV28; clone_size: few; cdr3_aa: CASSLRGDYQPQHF
v_call: TRBV7-9; clone_size: -; cdr3_aa: CASSAGGTDTQYF
v_call: TRBV7-2; clone_size: -; cdr3_aa: CASSLAPLRYGYTF
v_call: TRBV28; clone_size: -; cdr3_aa: CASSQRTGGLYGYTF
v_call: TRBV29-1; clone_size: few; cdr3_aa: CSVEGRQNTEAFF
v_call: TRBV5-4; clone_size: -; cdr3_aa: CASSASTNSYNEQFF
v_call: TRBV7-9; clone_size: -; cdr3_aa: CASSNVQGSNQPQHF
v_call: TRBV28; clone_size: -; cdr3_aa: CASRPPQGRDTQYF
v_call: TRBV11-2; clone_size: -; cdr3_aa: CASSLLFGTKVSYEQYF
v_call: TRBV18; clone_size: -; cdr3_aa: CASLVAGGSDEQYF
v_call: TRBV29-1; clone_size: -; cdr3_aa: CSVRPGQNTEAFF
v_call: TRBV25-1; clone_size: -; cdr3_aa: CASTNHPNTEAFF
v_call: TRBV7-9; clone_size: -; cdr3_aa: CASSHVTGGYEQYF
v_call: TRBV19; clone_size: -; cdr3_aa: CASSIMGRGQARSNQPQHF
v_call: TRBV18; clone_size: -; cdr3_aa: CASSQTSGQGYEQYF
v_call: TRBV4-2; clone_size: -; cdr3_aa: CASSQLGTSGSGGETQYF
v_call: TRBV15; clone_size: -; cdr3_aa: CATSRSESSYEQYF
v_call: TRBV6-6; clone_size: -; cdr3_aa: CASSYFGGGTEAFF
v_call: TRBV9; clone_size: -; cdr3_aa: CASSVEGLTDTQYF
v_call: TRBV13; clone_size: -; cdr3_aa: CASSGGLAGGPGQETQYF
v_call: TRBV6-6; clone_size: few; cdr3_aa: CASSYGTGVMNTEAFF
v_call: TRBV2; clone_size: -; cdr3_aa: CASTGNSGNTIYF
v_call: TRBV5-1; clone_size: -; cdr3_aa: CASSLAGGASSSSGNTIYF
v_call: TRBV5-5; clone_size: -; cdr3_aa: CASSLAFMTSGIETQYF
v_call: TRBV30; clone_size: -; cdr3_aa: CAWSVGSGGLRPQHF
v_call: TRBV10-3; clone_size: -; cdr3_aa: CAISEKTSASSYNEQFF
v_call: TRBV18; clone_size: -; cdr3_aa: CASSPFSQWDTEAFF
v_call: TRBV11-3; clone_size: -; cdr3_aa: CASSPQGSNEAFF
v_call: TRBV5-4; clone_size: -; cdr3_aa: CASSLKLGGTAEAFF
v_call: TRBV7-2; clone_size: -; cdr3_aa: CASSFTSGSYEQYF
v_call: TRBV7-9; clone_size: -; cdr3_aa: CATRQGANYGYTF
v_call: TRBV6-5; clone_size: -; cdr3_aa: CASSLTGGQPDTQYF
v_call: TRBV9; clone_size: -; cdr3_aa: CASSPTTRKTSGSHNEQFF
v_call: TRBV7-7; clone_size: -; cdr3_aa: CASSLGQYTGELFF
v_call: TRBV28; clone_size: -; cdr3_aa: CASISITEAFF
v_call: TRBV25-1; clone_size: -; cdr3_aa: CASSEERVTGPAAYGYTF
v_call: TRBV19; clone_size: -; cdr3_aa: CASSRRTSGSGAAGEQFF
v_call: TRBV7-9; clone_size: -; cdr3_aa: CASSLGIGGEQFF
v_call: TRBV18; clone_size: -; cdr3_aa: CASSPRGRGLEGYTF